A single sample is the source of the 27 T cell receptor beta chains below, sequenced in a study of Graves' ophthalmopathy and Graves' hyperthyroidism. RNA transcripts served as template for amplifying TCR beta CDR3 sequences. RT-PCR was first run with HTBI primers, then multiplex PCR in a second round. TCRdb ran MiXCR on the multiplex PCR reads and lists one entry per CDR3 protein. The profile shows 150,000 or so distinct CDR3 sequences, less than 45% of them singletons. The sequencing input was peripheral blood. The receptors come from a woman in her thirties or forties with Graves' ophthalmopathy.

This clonotype was observed at least ten times. The genes are TRBV13 and TRBJ1-6; D remains unclear. There are 13 residues in the CDR3. Germline V gene data show CDR1 as PRHDT and CDR2 as FYEKMQ (reference sequence). V lost 6 bases to trimming and J lost 7 bases, with 10 bases between them. The CDR3 bases are TGTGCCAGCAGGCGGGTGGCCAATTCACCCCTCCACTTT. Translating gives CASRRVANSPLHF.

This clonotype came up many times. This chain joins TRBV5-1 and TRBJ1-1; maybe TRBD1 (6 bases). Between the trimmed V and J ends, which lost 5 bases and 2 bases, there was a span of 22 bases. Germline V CDR1 and CDR2: SGHRS, YFSETQ. The CDR3 sequence is 17 residues long. The CDR3 region is CASRLGGTRVSNTEAFF. The DNA of the CDR3 is TGCGCCAGCAGACTGGGTGGGACAAGGGTAAGCAACACTGAAGCTTTCTTT.

The DNA for the CDR3 is TGCAGCGTTGCAATCTGGGACAGGGAATCGGGCTACACCTTC. This encodes CSVAIWDRESGYTF. The chain joins TRBV29-1 to TRBJ1-2; 9 bases are shared with TRBD1. The CDR3 length is 14 residues. The V segment lost 4 bases and the J segment 8 bases; nucleotides outside the gene matches: 11. CDR1 and CDR2 (germline): SQVTM, ANQGSEA.

This sequence joins TRBV6-2 or TRBV6-3 and TRBJ1-1, with TRBD1 identical over 9 bases. Germline CDR1 MNHEY, CDR2 SVGEGT. The CDR3 spans 17 residues. Trimming at V came to 0 bases and at J to 10 bases, leaving 15 bases not matched to a gene. The CDR3 nucleotides are TGTGCCAGCAGTTACTCGGATGGTAAGGCCGGACAGGGGAGAGCTTTCTTT. This gives the protein CASSYSDGKAGQGRAFF.

This clonotype was picked up many times. The chain combines TRBV5-1 with TRBJ1-3; 9 positions match TRBD1. From germline, CDR1 is SGHRS and CDR2 YFSETQ. The J segment lost 3 bases and the V segment lost 5 bases, leaving 3 bases of the junction unmatched. The CDR3 has 14 amino acids. CDR3 sequence (DNA): TGCGCCAGCAGACAGGGGGCTTATGGAAACACCATATATTTT. Translation: CASRQGAYGNTIYF.

This clonotype was seen at least ten times. The chain joins TRBV20-1 to TRBJ2-7; 11 bases map to TRBD2. V gave up 6 bases and J gave up 7 bases; unmatched junction bases: 8. Germline V CDR1 and CDR2: DFQATT, SNEGSKA (reference sequence). This CDR3 region has 13 residues. DNA for the CDR3: TGCAGTGCACCCGCCTCTAGCGGGAGGGAGCAGTACTTC. It is translated as CSAPASSGREQYF.

This clonotype was detected a few times. This chain connects TRBV5-1 to TRBJ1-1; 7 nucleotides align to TRBD1. This CDR3 contains 14 residues. Per germline, CDR1 SGHRS and CDR2 YFSETQ. The ends lost 4 bases at V and 4 bases at J; junction bases unmatched: 7. The CDR3 protein is CASSMDRTSTEAFF. The CDR3 nucleotides read TGCGCCAGCAGCATGGACAGGACTTCCACTGAAGCTTTCTTT. Supplemented by reference TRBV5-1 and TRBJ1-1, the full variable domain reads KAGVTQTPRYLIKTRGQQVTLSCSPISGHRSVSWYQQTPGQGLQFLFEYFSETQRNKGNFPGRFSGRQFSNSRSEMNVSTLELGDSALYLCASSMDRTSTEAFFGQGTRLTVV.

The chain combines TRBV6-1 with TRBJ1-2; 7 bases are a match to TRBD1. The germline gives CDR1 MNHNS, CDR2 SASEGT. V dropped 7 bases and J dropped 5; count of bases not matched to a gene: 13. This CDR3 region has 15 residues. The CDR3 sequence is CASNKYRDSSYGYTF. The CDR3 coding sequence is TGTGCCAGCAACAAATATCGGGACAGTTCATATGGCTACACCTTC.

Ten or more counts support this clonotype. The rearrangement joins TRBV11-2 to TRBJ1-5; 10 positions match TRBD1. CDR3 length: 16 amino acids. V was clipped by 5 bases and J by 5 bases; unmatched bases: 9. Germline CDR1 and CDR2: SGHAT and FQNNGV. CDR3 region: CASSRFTGQGYQPQHF. The DNA of the CDR3 is TGTGCCAGCAGCCGATTCACGGGACAGGGGTATCAGCCCCAGCATTTT.

In this sample, this clonotype turned up once. The chain links TRBV27 to TRBJ2-7; TRBD2 matches at 10 bases. Losses at the gene ends were 5 bases for V and 1 base for J; bases not matched to a gene: 2. The CDR3 extends over 14 amino acids. Germline CDR1 MNHEY, CDR2 SMNVEV (reference sequence). The CDR3 spells CASSPGLASYEQYF. CDR3 bases: TGTGCCAGCAGTCCGGGACTAGCGTCCTACGAGCAGTACTTC.

Ten or more counts support this clonotype. The chain couples TRBV13 to TRBJ2-7; tentatively, D is TRBD1 (6 bases). Per germline, CDR1 PRHDT and CDR2 FYEKMQ (reference sequence). The CDR3 is 14 residues long. The V and J ends lost 5 bases and 2 bases respectively, with 13 bases between them. As DNA, the CDR3 is TGTGCCAGCAGCAACCGGGACAACCCCTACGAGCAGTACTTC. Translation gives CASSNRDNPYEQYF.

In its sample, this clonotype was seen many times. V gene TRBV7-2 combines with J gene TRBJ2-7; D might be TRBD2 (6 bases). The CDR3 sequence is 15 residues long. The germline gives CDR1 SGHTA, CDR2 FQGNSA. The V gene lost 5 bases and the J gene lost 2 bases, with 16 bases spanning the gap. The CDR3 DNA is TGTGCCAGCAGCCCCCAGGGAGGCGGAGCCTACGAGCAGTACTTC. Encoded protein: CASSPQGGGAYEQYF.

This clonotype was seen many times. The chain recombines TRBV27 with TRBJ1-6, with D unclear. From germline, CDR1 is MNHEY and CDR2 SMNVEV (reference sequence). Trimming shortened V by 3 bases and J by 8 bases, and 11 bases separated the two germline ends. This CDR3 is 14 amino acids long. CDR3 coding DNA: TGTGCCAGCAGTTTGCCAAGCAGAGATTCACCCCTCCACTTT. It is translated as CASSLPSRDSPLHF.

This clonotype was detected many times. The chain is built from TRBV3-1 and TRBJ1-1; D uncertain. CDR3 length: 12 amino acids. Germline V gene sequence: CDR1 LGHDT, CDR2 YNNKEL (reference sequence). V was trimmed by 2 bases and J by 3 bases, leaving 4 bases between them. For the CDR3, the DNA is TGTGCCAGCAGCCAATCTCACACTGAAGCTTTCTTT. It codes for CASSQSHTEAFF. The full variable domain, its missing parts supplied by reference TRBV3-1 and TRBJ1-1, is DTAVSQTPKYLVTQMGNDKSIKCEQNLGHDTMYWYKQDSKKFLKIMFSYNNKELIINETVPNRFSPKSPDKAHLNLHINSLELGDSAVYFCASSQSHTEAFFGQGTRLTVV.

The genes are TRBV11-2 and TRBJ2-7, with 9 positions matching TRBD1. The germline V gene has CDR1 SGHAT and CDR2 FQNNGV. J was trimmed by 2 bases and V by 6 bases; bases with no gene match: 17. CDR3 length: 18 amino acids. Here the CDR3 reads CASSGTGRRVLLAYEQYF. The CDR3 DNA reads TGTGCCAGCAGTGGGACAGGGAGGAGGGTTTTGTTAGCCTACGAGCAGTACTTC.

The chain links TRBV6-2 or TRBV6-3 to TRBJ2-7; 11 nucleotides match TRBD1. Germline lookup yields CDR1 MNHEY and CDR2 SVGEGT. V lost 7 bases and J lost 4; bases outside the gene matches: 9. The length of the CDR3 is 15 residues. This CDR3 reads CASTKDRGQFYEQYF. In DNA form, the CDR3 reads TGTGCCAGCACCAAGGACAGGGGGCAATTTTACGAGCAGTACTTC.

Many counts were recorded for this clonotype. The CDR3 here is CASSPPTDTQYF. Written as DNA, the CDR3 is TGTGCCAGCAGTCCCCCAACAGATACGCAGTATTTT. The V and J genes are TRBV12-3 or TRBV12-4 and TRBJ2-3; D remains unclear. V lost 5 bases and J lost 3, with 6 bases in between. This CDR3 is 12 amino acids long.

This clonotype turned up a few times. The chain uses TRBV7-2 and TRBJ1-1, with D hard to call. CDR1 SGHTA and CDR2 FQGNSA come from the germline V gene. This CDR3 spans 10 amino acids. V was clipped by 8 bases and J by 7 bases, with 8 bases between them. The DNA of the CDR3 is TGTGCCAGCGAAGGTAATGAAGCTTTCTTT. Amino acids: CASEGNEAFF.

This clonotype was seen a handful of times. The chain is built from TRBV6-2 or TRBV6-3 and TRBJ2-7; TRBD2 matches 8 bases. J gave up 7 bases and V 7 bases, and 12 bases lay outside the gene matches. The CDR3 is made up of 14 amino acids. CDR1 and CDR2 (germline): MNHEY, SVGEGT. The CDR3 nucleotides read TGTGCCAGCAAGGTCCCGGGAGGGCCGCAGGAGCAGTACTTC. Amino acids: CASKVPGGPQEQYF.

This clonotype appeared many times. The V and J genes are TRBV20-1 and TRBJ2-7; maybe TRBD1 (6 bases). V lost 2 bases and J lost 4, with 15 bases in between. CDR3 length: 14 residues. CDR1 DFQATT and CDR2 SNEGSKA come from the germline V gene (reference sequence). CDR3 sequence reads: CSARNDRLEYEQYF. In nucleotides, the CDR3 is TGCAGTGCTAGAAATGACAGGTTAGAGTACGAGCAGTACTTC.

The table lists this clonotype with many counts. The rearrangement uses TRBV28 and TRBJ1-2; unclear D gene. Trimming shortened V by 7 bases and J by 2 bases, and 5 bases separated the two germline ends. The CDR3 is made up of 11 amino acids. Germline-derived CDR1 and CDR2 are MDHEN and SYDVKM. CDR3 protein: CASKQNYGYTF. DNA of the CDR3: TGTGCCAGCAAACAGAACTATGGCTACACCTTC.

This clonotype was counted many times. DNA of the CDR3: TGTGCCAGCAGCTTAGAGGTTGGGACTAACTACGAGCAGTACTTC. It is translated as CASSLEVGTNYEQYF. The chain has TRBV11-2 and TRBJ2-7; 7 bases map to TRBD2. Germline V gene lookup returns CDR1 SGHAT and CDR2 FQNNGV. Trimming at V came to 0 bases and at J to 3 bases, leaving 5 bases not matched to a gene. This CDR3 has 15 residues.

The sample holds many counts of this clonotype. The chain combines TRBV5-5 with TRBJ1-1; D might be TRBD1 (5 bases). Trimming took 4 bases from V and 1 from J, leaving 17 bases between them. Per the germline V gene, CDR1 is SGHKS and CDR2 is YYEKEE (reference sequence). The CDR3 contains 16 residues. The CDR3 nucleotides are TGTGCCAGCAGCCCGGGACCCGGGACGGAGAACACTGAAGCTTTCTTT. Translating it yields CASSPGPGTENTEAFF.

Many counts were recorded for this clonotype. The rearrangement joins TRBV6-5 to TRBJ1-2; D gene unclear. CDR1 is MNHEY and CDR2 is SVGAGI in the germline V gene. The CDR3 covers 13 residues. V lost 7 bases and J 8 bases, leaving 17 bases between the germline ends. The CDR3 bases are TGTGCCAGCACCAATGATGTGGGTTTCGGCTACACCTTC. Residues: CASTNDVGFGYTF.

This clonotype was picked up many times. Given a much more abundant clone one base away, this may be a read error. This chain connects TRBV10-3 to TRBJ2-5; D not certain. CDR1 ENHRY and CDR2 SYGVKD come from the germline V gene. The CDR3 spans 14 residues. V was pared by 4 bases and J by 7 bases, with 16 bases between. This chain's CDR3 is CAISATPQLGTQYF. The DNA of the CDR3 is TGTGCCATCAGTGCAACGCCCCAACTCGGGACCCAGTACTTC.

This clonotype was detected ten times or more. The chain couples TRBV28 to TRBJ1-2; D call uncertain. The CDR3 is made up of 16 amino acids. In germline, CDR1 is MDHEN, CDR2 SYDVKM. Trimming left V 5 bases short and J 4 bases short, with 20 bases between. As DNA, the CDR3 is TGTGCCAGCAGTCCACCCGGGCAGCATTATTCCTATGGCTACACCTTC. Protein product: CASSPPGQHYSYGYTF.

This clonotype was counted at least ten times. The rearrangement uses TRBV4-1 and TRBJ2-7; maybe TRBD2 (6 bases). The CDR3 consists of 15 residues. With 1 base removed from V and 5 bases from J, the gap between germline ends came to 15 bases. In germline, CDR1 is MGHRA, CDR2 YSYEKL. In nucleotides, the CDR3 is TGCGCCAGCAGCCAAGTTTCCGGGGGTACGGACGAGCAGTACTTC. Amino acid sequence: CASSQVSGGTDEQYF.